This T cell receptor beta chain was captured by sequencing in a study of T and B cells in COVID-19 patients. Looking at the study overall: Median age was about 30 years in the recovered cohort and about 67 years in the active-infection cohort.

This clonotype came up a few times. What it binds is not known. Each TRB amplification used roughly 250-550 ng of genomic DNA from blood. Regarding the study as a whole: Symptomatic-phase blood samples from mildly ill patients and early samples from severe cases were scarce.

Multiplex PCR with BIOMED2 TRB-A/B primer pools amplified TRB rearrangements. TCRdb itself ran the multiplex PCR reads through MiXCR, one entry per CDR3 protein. The table includes roughly 25,000 distinct CDR3 sequences, approximately 32% detected once. In germline, CDR1 is SGHTA, CDR2 FQGNSA. V dropped 5 bases and J dropped 2 bases, with 16 bases sitting between them. This CDR3 has 15 residues. This TCR derives from a human donor who had recovered from COVID-19. The sequenced sample consisted of blood. V usage is TRBV7-2 and J usage is TRBJ2-7; D possibly corresponds to TRBD1 (7 bases). CDR3 loop: CASSPGGQWAYEQYF. The DNA for the CDR3 is TGTGCCAGCAGCCCAGGGGGGCAGTGGGCCTACGAGCAGTACTTC.